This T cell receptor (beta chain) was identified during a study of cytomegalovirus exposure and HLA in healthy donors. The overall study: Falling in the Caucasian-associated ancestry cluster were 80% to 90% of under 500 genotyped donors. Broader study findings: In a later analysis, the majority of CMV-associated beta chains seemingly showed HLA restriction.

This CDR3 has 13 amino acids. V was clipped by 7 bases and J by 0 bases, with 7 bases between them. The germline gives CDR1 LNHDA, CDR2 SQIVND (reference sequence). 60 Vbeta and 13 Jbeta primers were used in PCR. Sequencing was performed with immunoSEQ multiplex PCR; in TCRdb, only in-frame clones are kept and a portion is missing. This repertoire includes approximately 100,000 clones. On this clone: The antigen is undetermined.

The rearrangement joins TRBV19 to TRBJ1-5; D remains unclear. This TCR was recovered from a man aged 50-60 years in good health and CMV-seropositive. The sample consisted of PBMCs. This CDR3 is CASTRDSNQPQHF. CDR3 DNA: TGTGCCAGTACGAGGGATAGCAATCAGCCCCAGCATTTT.